The sequence of this TCR beta chain was determined in a study of blood T cell repertoires in COVID-19. The germline gives CDR1 SNHLY, CDR2 FYNNEI. Trimming took off 1 base at V and 1 base at J, with 8 bases between the two ends. The CDR3 has 15 amino acids. The protocol was immunoSEQ multiplex PCR, while the TCRdb copy is restricted to in-frame clones and leaves out a portion. This table holds about 200,000 clones, 83% found once. Material: PBMCs or T cells enriched from blood (not recorded which). The receptor was isolated from a woman aged 50 to 60 who had been exposed to COVID-19. This chain connects TRBV2 to TRBJ1-5; D is unresolved. CDR3 protein: CASSEGTGSNQPQHF. The CDR3 bases are TGTGCCAGCAGTGAAGGGACGGGAAGCAATCAGCCCCAGCATTTT.